This is a list of T cell receptor beta chains from one sample in a study of cytomegalovirus exposure and HLA in healthy donors. Produced via immunoSEQ multiplex PCR; TCRdb's table is partial and in-frame only. There are under 200,000 clones in the sample; roughly 80% occur only once, and nearly 8.5% lies in the top ten. The material sequenced was PBMCs. The source is a male donor in good health and CMV-seropositive. Both conserved end residues are part of each CDR3. D genes are given only for firm matches. Where a row states a size, it is once, few, many or the class of an expanded clone; other rows omit it.

j_call v_call clone_size cdr3_length d_call cdr3_aa cdr3_nt
TRBJ1-2 TRBV11-2 few 16 TRBD1 CASSAGQGNRYYGYTF TGTGCCAGCAGCGCGGGACAGGGCAACCGATACTATGGCTACACCTTC
TRBJ2-7 TRBV10-1 NA 15 TRBD1 CASSESGTGFHEQYF TGCGCCAGCAGTGAGTCGGGGACAGGGTTCCACGAGCAGTACTTC
TRBJ1-5 TRBV5-1 NA 15 NA CASSFTGDSNQPQHF TGCGCCAGCAGCTTTACAGGAGATAGCAATCAGCCCCAGCATTTT
TRBJ1-1 TRBV5-1 NA 11 NA CASSLNREAFF TGCGCCAGCAGCTTGAACAGAGAAGCTTTCTTT
TRBJ1-2 TRBV7-2 NA 15 NA CASSLDISGVGGYTF TGTGCCAGCAGCTTAGATATATCGGGAGTTGGCGGCTACACCTTC
TRBJ2-7 TRBV29-1 NA 14 NA CSARPRLARLEQYF TGCAGCGCCCGACCGAGGCTAGCCCGGCTCGAGCAGTACTTC
TRBJ2-5 TRBV18 NA 13 NA CASSPKHQETQYF TGTGCCAGCTCACCAAAGCACCAAGAGACCCAGTACTTC
TRBJ2-1 TRBV25-1 NA 17 TRBD1 CASMGTGVGGSYNEQFF TGTGCCAGCATGGGGACAGGGGTAGGGGGCTCCTACAATGAGCAGTTCTTC
TRBJ1-2 TRBV5-1 NA 14 NA CASSLDRENYGYTF TGCGCCAGCAGCTTGGACCGCGAGAACTATGGCTACACCTTC
TRBJ2-6 TRBV25-1 few 13 NA CASSQSGANVLTF TGTGCCAGCAGTCAATCTGGGGCCAACGTCCTGACTTTC
TRBJ2-7 TRBV4-1 NA 15 TRBD1 CASSQAGTGIYEQYF TGCGCCAGCAGCCAAGCCGGGACAGGGATCTACGAGCAGTACTTC
TRBJ2-3 TRBV18 NA 12 TRBD2 CASSAGEDTQYF TGTGCCAGCTCGGCGGGAGAAGATACGCAGTATTTT
TRBJ1-2 TRBV5-5 NA 15 NA CASSLVRAPNYGYTF TGTGCCAGCAGCTTGGTCAGGGCTCCTAACTATGGCTACACCTTC
TRBJ2-3 TRBV6-5 once 16 TRBD2 CASSSRLAGDRDTQYF TGTGCCAGCAGTTCGCGGCTAGCGGGAGATAGAGATACGCAGTATTTT
TRBJ1-4 TRBV10-3 NA 12 NA CAISEREGKLFF TGTGCCATCAGTGAGCGGGAGGGAAAACTGTTTTTT
TRBJ2-1 TRBV7-6 NA 16 TRBD2 CASSSPRAGGPNEQFF TGTGCCAGCAGCTCCCCCCGGGCGGGGGGGCCGAATGAGCAGTTCTTC
TRBJ2-2 TRBV5-1 NA 13 TRBD1 CASRGQGAGELFF TGCGCCAGCAGAGGACAGGGAGCCGGGGAGCTGTTTTTT
TRBJ1-1 TRBV7-2 NA 14 NA CASSFFHRDTEAFF TGTGCCAGCAGCTTTTTCCACCGAGACACTGAAGCTTTCTTT
TRBJ2-7 TRBV18 NA 16 NA CASSPAPQGSTYEQYF TGTGCCAGCTCACCCGCGCCGCAGGGGAGTACCTACGAGCAGTACTTC
TRBJ2-7 TRBV5-8 NA 16 NA CASSFTLTGDSYEQYF TGTGCCAGCAGCTTTACTCTGACAGGAGACTCCTACGAGCAGTACTTC
TRBJ2-7 TRBV7-2 NA 15 TRBD1 CASSLEGGAYYEQYF TGTGCCAGCAGCTTAGAAGGGGGCGCATACTACGAGCAGTACTTC
TRBJ1-1 TRBV30 NA 15 TRBD1 CAWRVDLTGKVEAFF TGTGCCTGGAGGGTAGACTTGACAGGGAAGGTTGAAGCTTTCTTT
TRBJ2-1 TRBV4-3 NA 16 TRBD2 CASSQGSGGFYNEQFF TGCGCCAGCAGCCAAGGGTCGGGGGGGTTCTACAATGAGCAGTTCTTC
TRBJ2-7 TRBV13 once 15 NA CASSLPQGLVYEQYF TGTGCCAGCAGCTTACCTCAGGGACTCGTCTACGAGCAGTACTTC
TRBJ2-3 TRBV7-2 NA 11 NA CASSLRDTQYF TGTGCCAGCAGCCTCAGAGATACGCAGTATTTT
TRBJ1-5 TRBV4-1 NA 16 TRBD1 CASSQGTGHSNQPQHF TGCGCCAGCAGCCAAGGGACAGGACATAGCAATCAGCCCCAGCATTTT
TRBJ2-7 TRBV28 NA 11 NA CATTTVYEQYF TGTGCCACCACGACAGTCTACGAGCAGTACTTC
TRBJ2-1 TRBV5-1 few 16 NA CASSLDPQGSANEQFF TGCGCCAGCAGCTTGGACCCCCAGGGCTCCGCCAATGAGCAGTTCTTC
TRBJ1-4 TRBV6-1 NA 11 NA CASIAGEKLFF TGTGCCAGCATTGCCGGGGAAAAACTGTTTTTT
TRBJ2-7 TRBV30 NA 16 NA CAWSVWRGRIIDEQYF TGTGCCTGGAGTGTATGGAGGGGCAGAATCATCGACGAGCAGTACTTC
TRBJ2-1 TRBV2 NA 14 NA CASSEALQGGEQFF TGTGCCAGCAGTGAAGCGCTTCAGGGAGGTGAGCAGTTCTTC
TRBJ1-1 TRBV5-1 NA 15 NA CASSSVPTGLEATFF TGCGCCAGCAGCTCGGTCCCTACAGGGCTTGAGGCCACTTTCTTT
TRBJ1-2 TRBV5-1 NA 15 TRBD1 CASSLGLDRTYGYTF TGCGCCAGCAGCTTGGGGTTGGACAGGACTTATGGCTACACCTTC
TRBJ1-4 TRBV19 NA 17 NA CASRTWRGAIGNEKLFF TGTGCCAGTAGGACTTGGAGGGGAGCTATTGGTAATGAAAAACTGTTTTTT
TRBJ2-7 TRBV30 few 14 NA CAWSVNGGQYEQYF TGTGCCTGGAGTGTAAACGGGGGGCAGTACGAGCAGTACTTC
TRBJ2-6 TRBV5-4 NA 15 NA CASSLPISGANVLTF TGTGCCAGCAGCTTGCCCATTTCAGGGGCCAACGTCCTGACTTTC
TRBJ2-3 TRBV4-3 NA 16 NA CASSVSGEPSTDTQYF TGCGCCAGCAGCGTCTCGGGAGAGCCTAGCACAGATACGCAGTATTTT
TRBJ2-7 TRBV7-6 NA 13 NA CASSWAGNYEQYF TGTGCCAGCAGCTGGGCCGGGAACTACGAGCAGTACTTC
TRBJ1-5 TRBV5-1 NA 13 NA CASSLSGNQPQHF TGCGCCAGCAGCTTGTCGGGTAATCAGCCCCAGCATTTT
TRBJ2-7 TRBV5-1 few 14 TRBD2 CASSPSGEGLRKYF TGCGCCAGCAGCCCCTCGGGGGAGGGACTCCGTAAGTACTTC
TRBJ2-3 TRBV7-2 NA 15 TRBD2 CASSPSGLSTDTQYF TGTGCCAGCAGTCCTAGCGGGCTTAGCACAGATACGCAGTATTTT
TRBJ2-5 TRBV28 NA 12 TRBD2 CASSGLAKTQYF TGTGCCAGTTCGGGACTAGCGAAGACCCAGTACTTC
TRBJ1-1 TRBV30 NA 13 NA CAWRGGVNTEAFF TGTGCCTGGAGGGGAGGAGTTAACACTGAAGCTTTCTTT
TRBJ2-1 TRBV15 NA 16 NA CATSLGRKVAGNEQFF TGTGCCACCAGCCTTGGGAGGAAGGTTGCGGGCAATGAGCAGTTCTTC
TRBJ1-2 TRBV6-6 NA 13 TRBD1 CASSYLTGDGYTF TGTGCCAGCAGTTACTTGACAGGGGATGGCTACACCTTC
TRBJ2-1 TRBV5-4 NA 17 TRBD2 CASSLALSGGLGNEQFF TGTGCCAGCAGCTTGGCCCTGAGCGGGGGATTAGGCAATGAGCAGTTCTTC